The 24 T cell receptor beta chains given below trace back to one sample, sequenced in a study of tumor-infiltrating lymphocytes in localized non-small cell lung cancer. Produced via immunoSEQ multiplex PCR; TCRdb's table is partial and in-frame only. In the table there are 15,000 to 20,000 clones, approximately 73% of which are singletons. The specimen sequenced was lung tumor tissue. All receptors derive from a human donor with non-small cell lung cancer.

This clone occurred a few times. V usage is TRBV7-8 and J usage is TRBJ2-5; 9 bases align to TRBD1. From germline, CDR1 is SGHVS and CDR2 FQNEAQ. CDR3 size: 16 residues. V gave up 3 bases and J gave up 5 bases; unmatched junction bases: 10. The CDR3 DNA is TGTGCCAGCAGCTTTACAGGGGGCGCGGGGCGGGAGACCCAGTACTTC. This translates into CASSFTGGAGRETQYF. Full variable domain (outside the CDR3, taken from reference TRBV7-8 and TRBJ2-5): GAGVSQSPRYKVAKRGQDVALRCDPISGHVSLFWYQQALGQGPEFLTYFQNEAQLDKSGLPSDRFFAERPEGSVSTLKIQRTQQEDSAVYLCASSFTGGAGRETQYFGPGTRLLVL.

CDR3 sequence reads: CASSLLDRGPMVYGYTF. Here the CDR3 DNA reads TGTGCCAGCAGCTTGCTCGACAGGGGGCCTATGGTCTATGGCTACACCTTC. The rearrangement uses TRBV5-4 and TRBJ1-2, with TRBD1 identical over 10 bases. The V segment lost 1 base and the J segment 4 bases; nucleotides outside the gene matches: 10. Germline lookup yields CDR1 SGHNT and CDR2 YYREEE (reference sequence). The CDR3 has 17 residues.

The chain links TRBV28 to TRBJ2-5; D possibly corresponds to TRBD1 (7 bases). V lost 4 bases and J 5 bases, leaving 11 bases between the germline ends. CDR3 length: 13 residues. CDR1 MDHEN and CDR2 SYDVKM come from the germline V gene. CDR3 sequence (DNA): TGTGCCAGCAGTTCAGGGGGGAGGGAGACCCAGTACTTC. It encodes CASSSGGRETQYF.

CDR3 sequence: CASSLILGETQYF. The CDR3 DNA reads as TGCGCCAGCAGCTTGATACTGGGGGAGACCCAGTACTTC. This rearrangement joins TRBV5-1 to TRBJ2-5; no reliable D call. V was clipped by 1 base and J by 5 bases, with 9 bases between them. The CDR3 consists of 13 residues. CDR1 is SGHRS and CDR2 is YFSETQ in the germline V gene.

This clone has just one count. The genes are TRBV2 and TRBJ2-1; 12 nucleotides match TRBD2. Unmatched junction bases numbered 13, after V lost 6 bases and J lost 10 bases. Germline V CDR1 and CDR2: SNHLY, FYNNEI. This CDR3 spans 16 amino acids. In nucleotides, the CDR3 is TGTGCCAGCAGGGCTACTCCTCTGACTAGCGGGGGCGAGCAGTTCTTC. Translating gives CASRATPLTSGGEQFF.

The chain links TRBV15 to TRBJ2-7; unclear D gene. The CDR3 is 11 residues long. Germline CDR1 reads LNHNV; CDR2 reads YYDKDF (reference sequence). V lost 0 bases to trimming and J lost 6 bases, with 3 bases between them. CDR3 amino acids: CATSREFEQYF. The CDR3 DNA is TGTGCCACCAGCAGAGAATTCGAGCAGTACTTC.

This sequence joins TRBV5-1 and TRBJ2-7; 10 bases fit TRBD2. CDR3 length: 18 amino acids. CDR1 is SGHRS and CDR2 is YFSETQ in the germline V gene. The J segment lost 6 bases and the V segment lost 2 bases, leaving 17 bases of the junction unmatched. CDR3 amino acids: CASSLGGRLAGRGLEQYF. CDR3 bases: TGCGCCAGCAGCTTAGGAGGTAGACTAGCGGGTCGAGGGCTCGAGCAGTACTTC.

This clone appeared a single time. Here the CDR3 reads CASSLEDSEAFF. The DNA for the CDR3 is TGTGCCAGCAGCTTAGAGGACAGTGAAGCTTTCTTT. The rearrangement links TRBV7-6 to TRBJ1-1; TRBD1 might be the D (6 bases). The CDR3 extends over 12 amino acids. Germline V lookup: CDR1 SGHVS, CDR2 FNYEAQ. V shed 1 base and J shed 7 bases, with 7 bases lying between them. Looking up the rest from reference TRBV7-6 and TRBJ1-1 gives the full variable domain: GAGVSQSPRYKVTKRGQDVALRCDPISGHVSLYWYRQALGQGPEFLTYFNYEAQQDKSGLPNDRFSAERPEGSISTLTIQRTEQRDSAMYRCASSLEDSEAFFGQGTRLTVV.

As DNA, the CDR3 is TGTGCCAGCAGCTCCACCTACGAGCAGTACTTC. Its protein product is CASSSTYEQYF. The gene calls are TRBV7-8 and TRBJ2-7; D not resolved. The CDR3 is made up of 11 amino acids. Germline CDR1 is SGHVS and CDR2 is FQNEAQ. V was shortened by 4 bases and J by 2 bases, with 3 bases between the two germline ends.

The CDR3 region is CASRTEGASAEAFF. The CDR3 DNA reads TGTGCCAGCAGAACGGAGGGGGCCAGCGCTGAAGCTTTCTTT. This sequence joins TRBV7-9 and TRBJ1-1, with 7 positions matching TRBD1. Losses at the gene ends were 6 bases for V and 6 bases for J; bases not matched to a gene: 10. The CDR3 covers 14 residues. CDR1 and CDR2 (germline): SEHNR, FQNEAQ (reference sequence).

The DNA for the CDR3 is TGTGCCAGCAGACGGGAGGGAAGCAATGAGCAGTTCTTC. This gives the protein CASRREGSNEQFF. The V gene is TRBV28, the J gene TRBJ2-1, with 8 bases fitting TRBD2. This CDR3 spans 13 amino acids. Per germline, CDR1 MDHEN and CDR2 SYDVKM. V lost 6 bases and J lost 6; bases outside the gene matches: 4.

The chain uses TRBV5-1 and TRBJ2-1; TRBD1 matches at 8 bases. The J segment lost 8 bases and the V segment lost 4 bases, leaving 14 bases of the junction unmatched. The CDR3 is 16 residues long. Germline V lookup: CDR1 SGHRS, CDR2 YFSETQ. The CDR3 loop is CASSPGQASNFDEQFF. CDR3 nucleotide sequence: TGCGCCAGCAGCCCGGGACAGGCTAGTAACTTCGATGAGCAGTTCTTC.

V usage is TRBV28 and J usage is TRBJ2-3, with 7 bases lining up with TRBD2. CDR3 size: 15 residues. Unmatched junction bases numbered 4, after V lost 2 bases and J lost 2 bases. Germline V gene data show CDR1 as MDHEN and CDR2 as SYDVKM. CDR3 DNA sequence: TGTGCCAGCAGTTTAGGGAGCGGGACCACAGATACGCAGTATTTT. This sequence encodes CASSLGSGTTDTQYF.

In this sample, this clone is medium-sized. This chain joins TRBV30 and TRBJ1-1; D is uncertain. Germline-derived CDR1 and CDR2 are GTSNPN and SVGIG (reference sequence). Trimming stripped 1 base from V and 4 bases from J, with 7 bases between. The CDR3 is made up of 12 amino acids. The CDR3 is CAWSARSTEAFF. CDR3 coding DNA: TGTGCCTGGAGTGCCAGGAGCACTGAAGCTTTCTTT.

CDR3 in DNA: TGTGCCTGGACGGCGTCCAGGGCCGGAAAACTGTTTTTT. It specifies CAWTASRAGKLFF. This chain joins TRBV30 and TRBJ1-4, with D perhaps matching TRBD1 (5 bases). Germline CDR1 and CDR2: GTSNPN and SVGIG (reference sequence). This CDR3 spans 13 amino acids. Deletions cut 4 bases from V and 10 bases from J, with 16 bases between.

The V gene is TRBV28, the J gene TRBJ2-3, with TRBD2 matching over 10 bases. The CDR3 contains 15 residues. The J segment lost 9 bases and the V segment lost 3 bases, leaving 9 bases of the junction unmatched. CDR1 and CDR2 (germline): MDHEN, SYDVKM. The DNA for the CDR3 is TGTGCCAGCAGTTTCCGACAGCGGGGGGGCATGACGCAGTATTTT. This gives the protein CASSFRQRGGMTQYF.

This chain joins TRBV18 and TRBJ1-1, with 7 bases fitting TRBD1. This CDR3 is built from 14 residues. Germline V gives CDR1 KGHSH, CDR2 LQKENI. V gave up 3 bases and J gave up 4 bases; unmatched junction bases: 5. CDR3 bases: TGTGCCAGCTCACCGTACCAGGGGGGCACTGAAGCTTTCTTT. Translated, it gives CASSPYQGGTEAFF.

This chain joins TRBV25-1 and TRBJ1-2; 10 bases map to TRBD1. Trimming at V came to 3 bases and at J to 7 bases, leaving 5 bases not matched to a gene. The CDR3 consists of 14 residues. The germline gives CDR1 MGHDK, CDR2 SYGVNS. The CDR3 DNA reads TGTGCCAGCAGTGAGGACAGGGGGATGTCTGGCTACACCTTC. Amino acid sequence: CASSEDRGMSGYTF.

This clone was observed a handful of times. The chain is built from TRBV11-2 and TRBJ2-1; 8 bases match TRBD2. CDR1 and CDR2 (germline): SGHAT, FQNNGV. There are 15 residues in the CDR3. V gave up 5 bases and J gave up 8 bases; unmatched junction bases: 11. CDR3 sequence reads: CASSTSGLGGDEQFF. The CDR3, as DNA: TGTGCCAGCAGCACCTCGGGACTAGGTGGCGATGAGCAGTTCTTC.

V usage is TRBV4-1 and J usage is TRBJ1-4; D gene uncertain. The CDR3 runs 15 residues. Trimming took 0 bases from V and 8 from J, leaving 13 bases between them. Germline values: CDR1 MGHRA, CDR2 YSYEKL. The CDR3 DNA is TGCGCCAGCAGCCAAGAGGGCAGGATCTCCGAAAAACTGTTTTTT. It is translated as CASSQEGRISEKLFF.

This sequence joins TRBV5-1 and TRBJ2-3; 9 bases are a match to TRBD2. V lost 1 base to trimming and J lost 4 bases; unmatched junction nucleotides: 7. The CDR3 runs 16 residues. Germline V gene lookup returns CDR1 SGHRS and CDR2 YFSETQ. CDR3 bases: TGCGCCAGCAGCTTGAGCGTAGCGGGAGTGTCAGATACGCAGTATTTT. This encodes CASSLSVAGVSDTQYF. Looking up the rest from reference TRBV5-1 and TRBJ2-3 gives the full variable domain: KAGVTQTPRYLIKTRGQQVTLSCSPISGHRSVSWYQQTPGQGLQFLFEYFSETQRNKGNFPGRFSGRQFSNSRSEMNVSTLELGDSALYLCASSLSVAGVSDTQYFGPGTRLTVL.

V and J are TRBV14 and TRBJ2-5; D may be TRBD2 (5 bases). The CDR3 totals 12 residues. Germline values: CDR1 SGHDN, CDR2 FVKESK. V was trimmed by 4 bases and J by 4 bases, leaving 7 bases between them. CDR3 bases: TGTGCCAGCAGCCCACTAGGAGAGACCCAGTACTTC. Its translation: CASSPLGETQYF.

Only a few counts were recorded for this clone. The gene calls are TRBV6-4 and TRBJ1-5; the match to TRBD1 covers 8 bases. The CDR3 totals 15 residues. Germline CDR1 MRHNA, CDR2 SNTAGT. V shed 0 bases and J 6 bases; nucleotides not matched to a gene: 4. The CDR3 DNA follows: TGTGCCAGCAGTGACTCGGCAGGGACAGGTCAGCCCCAGCATTTT. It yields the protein CASSDSAGTGQPQHF.

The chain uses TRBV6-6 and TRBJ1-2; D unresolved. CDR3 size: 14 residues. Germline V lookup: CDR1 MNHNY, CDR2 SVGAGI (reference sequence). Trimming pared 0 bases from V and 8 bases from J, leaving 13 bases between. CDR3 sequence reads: CASSYSRAPGGYTF. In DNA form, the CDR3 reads TGTGCCAGCAGTTACTCGAGGGCACCGGGCGGCTACACCTTC.